Below are 23 T cell receptor beta chains sequenced from a single sample in a study of control samples from healthy donors and cancer patients. Generated by immunoSEQ multiplex PCR, the TCRdb table keeps only in-frame clones and is missing some. The sample consists of around 100,000 clones, approximately 84% of them appearing once. Sample: blood. Receptor source: a woman aged 45 to 65 in good health.

The chain uses TRBV27 and TRBJ2-3; D is unresolved. The CDR3 extends over 14 amino acids. Trimming stripped 2 bases from V and 4 bases from J, with 10 bases between. CDR1 is MNHEY and CDR2 is SMNVEV in the germline V gene (reference sequence). For the CDR3, the DNA is TGTGCCAGCAGTTTAGATAGGGCGGCAGATACGCAGTATTTT. It encodes CASSLDRAADTQYF.

The V gene is TRBV30, the J gene TRBJ1-6; D is perhaps TRBD1 (5 bases). CDR3 length equals 13 residues. The germline CDR1 and CDR2 sequences are GTSNPN and SVGIG (reference sequence). Between the trimmed V and J ends, which lost 5 bases and 8 bases, there was a span of 13 bases. DNA for the CDR3: TGTGCCTGGGACCCCCTGGGGGATTCACCCCTCCACTTT. This translates into CAWDPLGDSPLHF.

This clone appeared a single time. The chain joins TRBV2 to TRBJ1-2; D gene unclear. The V end lost 3 bases, the J end lost 0 bases, and 5 bases lay between the germline ends. Germline lookup yields CDR1 SNHLY and CDR2 FYNNEI. This CDR3 region has 13 residues. CDR3 sequence: CASSDRSNYGYTF. CDR3 in DNA: TGTGCCAGCAGTGACAGATCTAACTATGGCTACACCTTC.

CDR3 nucleotide sequence: TGTGCCAGCTCACCCCCAGGGCTTCAAGATCAGCCCCAGCATTTT. Amino acid sequence: CASSPPGLQDQPQHF. The chain carries TRBV18 and TRBJ1-5; weak D call: TRBD1 (5 bases). V lost 3 bases and J lost 5, with 14 bases in between. The CDR3 is 15 amino acids. In germline, CDR1 is KGHSH, CDR2 LQKENI.

This chain uses TRBV27 with TRBJ1-6; D not resolved. Germline V gene lookup returns CDR1 MNHEY and CDR2 SMNVEV (reference sequence). The CDR3 runs to 15 residues. The ends were cut back, 2 bases at V and 9 bases at J, with 14 bases in the middle. CDR3 region: CASSLAGVGFSPLHF. The CDR3 DNA follows: TGTGCCAGCAGTTTAGCAGGAGTAGGTTTTTCACCCCTCCACTTT.

This chain joins TRBV4-1 and TRBJ1-4, with D unclear. V was clipped by 4 bases and J by 0 bases, with 12 bases between them. CDR3 size: 16 residues. Germline assignment: CDR1 MGHRA and CDR2 YSYEKL. This chain's CDR3 is CASSLVQFPTNEKLFF. CDR3 nucleotide sequence: TGCGCCAGCAGCCTAGTACAGTTCCCAACTAATGAAAAACTGTTTTTT.

The chain recombines TRBV18 with TRBJ1-5, with TRBD1 as a possible D gene (6 bases). The V end lost 6 bases, the J end lost 3 bases, and 9 bases lay between the germline ends. Germline V CDR1 and CDR2: KGHSH, LQKENI. The CDR3 is 13 amino acids. In nucleotides, the CDR3 is TGTGCCAGCTCGAGGGACATCAATCAGCCCCAGCATTTT. Translated, it gives CASSRDINQPQHF.

This sequence joins TRBV10-1 and TRBJ2-3; 8 bases are shared with TRBD1. The CDR3 has 13 residues. Germline V CDR1 and CDR2: WNHNN, SYGVQD (reference sequence). Trimming took 10 bases from V and 8 from J; bases not matched to a gene: 11. The CDR3 loop reads CATSSQGAPTQYF. CDR3 nucleotide sequence: TGCGCCACCTCGAGTCAGGGGGCCCCTACGCAGTATTTT.

This chain uses TRBV11-3 with TRBJ2-5; D unclear. From germline, CDR1 is SGHNT and CDR2 YENEEA. Trimming took 4 bases from V and 0 from J, leaving 3 bases between them. The CDR3 contains 12 residues. The CDR3 spells CASSSDQETQYF. In DNA, the CDR3 is TGTGCCAGCAGCTCGGACCAAGAGACCCAGTACTTC.

This clone qualifies as medium-sized. V is TRBV7-3 and J is TRBJ2-5; the match to TRBD1 covers 7 bases. The length of the CDR3 is 13 residues. Germline loops: CDR1 SGHTA, CDR2 FQGTGA. V shed 6 bases and J 9 bases; nucleotides not matched to a gene: 10. This CDR3 reads CASSPGTEWSQYF. The CDR3, as DNA: TGTGCCAGCAGTCCCGGGACAGAATGGTCCCAGTACTTC.

This clone was seen only a few times. The CDR3 protein is CASSPSVGRNTIYF. The CDR3 DNA reads as TGTGCCAGCTCACCATCAGTAGGGAGAAACACCATATATTTT. This chain uses TRBV18 with TRBJ1-3; D remains unclear. Germline loops: CDR1 KGHSH, CDR2 LQKENI. The CDR3 is 14 residues long. V shed 2 bases and J shed 5 bases, with 10 bases lying between them.

The V and J genes are TRBV19 and TRBJ1-1; 8 bases are a match to TRBD1. There are 15 residues in the CDR3. CDR1 is LNHDA, CDR2 SQIVND, per germline (reference sequence). After removal of 6 bases from V and 0 bases from J, the junction contained 6 bases not matched to a gene. The CDR3 region has the DNA TGTGCCAGTAGCCAGAGGACAGGGATGAACACTGAAGCTTTCTTT. It encodes CASSQRTGMNTEAFF.

The gene calls are TRBV2 and TRBJ1-5, with D tentatively TRBD1 (6 bases). Trimming stripped 6 bases from V and 3 bases from J, with 15 bases between. Germline V CDR1 and CDR2: SNHLY, FYNNEI. The CDR3 covers 15 residues. CDR3 loop: CASSGDKLINQPQHF. CDR3 bases: TGTGCCAGCAGCGGGGACAAGTTAATCAATCAGCCCCAGCATTTT.

The chain uses TRBV5-1 and TRBJ2-7, with 7 bases that match TRBD2. V shed 0 bases and J 6 bases; nucleotides not matched to a gene: 12. CDR3 length: 16 amino acids. Per the germline V gene, CDR1 is SGHRS and CDR2 is YFSETQ. CDR3 coding DNA: TGCGCCAGCAGCTTGGACGGGCGCGGGAGAGCCTCCGAGCAGTACGTC. Amino acid sequence: CASSLDGRGRASEQYV.

The chain combines TRBV5-5 with TRBJ1-1, with D perhaps matching TRBD1 (5 bases). Germline V CDR1 and CDR2: SGHKS, YYEKEE (reference sequence). CDR3 length equals 16 residues. Trimming stripped 3 bases from V and 10 bases from J, with 25 bases between. The CDR3: CASSSGGVRVNRGAFF. In DNA, the CDR3 is TGTGCCAGCAGCTCGGGAGGGGTCAGGGTCAATCGTGGAGCTTTCTTT.

This clone came up once. J is TRBJ2-2 and V is TRBV6-1, with D unresolved. Germline V gene sequence: CDR1 MNHNS, CDR2 SASEGT. V dropped 2 bases and J dropped 8 bases, with 9 bases sitting between them. This CDR3 has 13 residues. The CDR3 region is CASSETLGGELFF. The CDR3 DNA sequence: TGTGCCAGCAGTGAAACCCTTGGGGGGGAGCTGTTTTTT.

The gene calls are TRBV27 and TRBJ2-1; D possibly corresponds to TRBD2 (7 bases). Germline assignment: CDR1 MNHEY and CDR2 SMNVEV (reference sequence). Trimming removed 2 bases from V and 7 bases from J, with 18 bases in between. This CDR3 has 16 amino acids. The CDR3 nucleotides are TGTGCCAGCAGTTTAGTCGGGGGGCTGACTAGAAATGAGCAGTTCTTC. As protein: CASSLVGGLTRNEQFF.

V is TRBV10-3 and J is TRBJ2-1, with a tentative D call TRBD2 (6 bases). The CDR3 runs to 16 residues. Trimming stripped 0 bases from V and 8 bases from J, with 17 bases between. Germline V gene lookup returns CDR1 ENHRY and CDR2 SYGVKD. The CDR3 DNA sequence: TGTGCCATCAGTGAGTCGGGGGGATCTCACGTGGATGAGCAGTTCTTC. It yields the protein CAISESGGSHVDEQFF.

J is TRBJ2-7 and V is TRBV10-3; 7 bases agree with TRBD1. Looked up from germline, CDR1 is ENHRY and CDR2 is SYGVKD. CDR3 length equals 13 residues. Losses at the gene ends were 2 bases for V and 6 bases for J; bases not matched to a gene: 4. The CDR3 nucleotides are TGTGCCATCAGTGAGAACACAGGGGCCGAGCAGTACGTC. Protein: CAISENTGAEQYV.

CDR3 DNA: TGTGCCAGCTCAACTAATGGCGGTGAGCAGTTCTTC. It codes for CASSTNGGEQFF. The chain is built from TRBV18 and TRBJ2-1; D ambiguous. The germline V gene has CDR1 KGHSH and CDR2 LQKENI. The V end lost 5 bases, the J end lost 9 bases, and 11 bases lay between the germline ends. The CDR3 has 12 residues. Combining the CDR3 with reference TRBV18 and TRBJ2-1 gives the whole variable domain NAGVMQNPRHLVRRRGQEARLRCSPMKGHSHVYWYRQLPEEGLKFMVYLQKENIIDESGMPKERFSAEFPKEGPSILRIQQVVRGDSAAYFCASSTNGGEQFFGPGTRLTVL.

The V call is TRBV19, the J call TRBJ1-5, with TRBD1 matching 8 bases. Germline trimming cut 5 bases from V and 2 bases from J; bases unmatched to any gene: 5. The V gene's germline CDR1 is LNHDA and CDR2 SQIVND (reference sequence). There are 15 residues in the CDR3. In DNA, the CDR3 is TGTGCCAGTAGTGTCGACAGGGGAGGCAATCAGCCCCAGCATTTT. This sequence encodes CASSVDRGGNQPQHF. Filled out from reference TRBV19 and TRBJ1-5, the complete variable domain reads DGGITQSPKYLFRKEGQNVTLSCEQNLNHDAMYWYRQDPGQGLRLIYYSQIVNDFQKGDIAEGYSVSREKKESFPLTVTSAQKNPTAFYLCASSVDRGGNQPQHFGDGTRLSIL.

This clone has more than one count but fewer than ten. The chain recombines TRBV6-5 with TRBJ1-2; tentatively, D is TRBD1 (5 bases). The CDR3 runs to 14 residues. Trimming removed 7 bases at V and 3 bases at J, with 15 bases between. CDR1 and CDR2 from the germline V gene are MNHEY and SVGAGI. CDR3: CASTSGAAYYGYTF. CDR3 nucleotide sequence: TGTGCCAGCACCTCCGGGGCCGCTTACTATGGCTACACCTTC.

CDR3 protein: CASSLGGTLNTEAFF. DNA of the CDR3: TGTGCCAGCAGCTTAGGGGGGACCTTGAACACTGAAGCTTTCTTT. The rearrangement uses TRBV11-3 and TRBJ1-1; possible D gene TRBD1, 5 bases. CDR3 length equals 15 residues. V lost 1 base, J lost 0 bases, and 9 bases lay in between. Germline CDR1 reads SGHNT; CDR2 reads YENEEA.